This T cell receptor beta chain was obtained from a study of identical twins. General observations from the study: Instead of following the same donors, the conclusions were based on cross-sectional statistical analysis. Insertions were fewer in abundant cord blood beta clonotypes, whereas memory repertoires showed none of this pattern.

This clonotype was detected ten times or more. No antigen is known for it. MiXCR, run by TCRdb on the 5' RACE reads, gives a single entry per CDR3 protein. The data contain some 560,000 distinct CDR3 sequences, over 8.5% of them singletons. Donors were all healthy Caucasians. This CDR3 comprises 15 residues. The junction had 6 bases not matched to a gene; V was cut back by 5 bases and J by 1 base. Another study also made use of these data, one on yellow fever vaccine responses in identical twins.

The sequenced material came from PBMCs. The TCR originated in a woman between 18 and 29 years old in good health. The V call is TRBV12-3 or TRBV12-4, the J call TRBJ2-3; 7 bases are shared with TRBD1. As DNA, the CDR3 is TGTGCCAGCAGTGCTTCCCAGGGGGGCACAGATACGCAGTATTTT. This translates into CASSASQGGTDTQYF.